This T cell receptor (beta chain) was captured by sequencing in a study of T cell responses to AZD1222 COVID-19 vaccine (dated by TCRdb to about 2021). General notes on the study: TCR sequencing covered more than 230 trial participants: some 210 given two doses of AZD1222 and about 26 given two doses of MenACWY control vaccine. Trial participants were enrolled by age into subgroups of 18-55, 56-69 and 70-plus years, and about 150, 27 and 61 TCR-sequenced participants, respectively, were included in these subgroups.

What the authors observed across the whole study: Most participants were white British and females outnumbered males, and the authors suggested that clonal diversity may have been underestimated. Only six AZD1222 recipients were SARS-CoV-2 seropositive at baseline, limiting conclusions about previously exposed vaccinees. The vaccine-associated CD4 TCRs covered the entire spike protein, and the dominant responses fell in regions 160-218 and 743-854. Spike-specific TCR breadth and depth rose significantly after two AZD1222 doses compared with day 0 and with MenACWY recipients. Because no day 14 peak-response samples were available, the repertoires could be characterized only after the peak T cell response. In the small 56-69-year group, the increase in depth fell short of significance, most likely because of low power. Nearly half of unique spike-specific TCRs reportedly recognized epitopes outside regions mutated in the B.1.351 and B.1.1.7 variants.

Concerning this clone itself: It lacks a known antigen. No base qualities exist here, and no much larger clone lies one base off it.

Trimming removed 0 bases from V and 4 bases from J; the gene matches leave 15 bases unexplained. CDR1 SGDLS and CDR2 YYNGEE were looked up in the germline V gene. CDR3 length: 19 amino acids, cysteine to phenylalanine. The CDR3 DNA has 57 bases and is translated from base 1. What the time point label conveys for this sample: baseline before first vaccination. The treatment or condition label on this specimen signifies: meningococcal conjugate vaccine given as trial control. Samples from vaccinated people were obtained from the UK trials COV001 and COV002, which included a single-blind randomized controlled phase 2/3 trial of AZD1222 (ChAdOx1 nCoV-19) in healthy adults. For TCRbeta chain sequencing, PBMC samples were collected from trial participants at day 0 and at day 28 after the second dose. The CDR3 regions of human TCRbeta chains were subjected to immunosequencing. Regarding the original processing steps: TCRs in the repertoires were compared against a reference library of SARS-CoV-2-specific TCRs that had been generated with the MIRA antigen-specificity platform. Breadth was defined as the fraction of unique TCRs that were SARS-CoV-2-associated. Depth was defined as the fraction of total T cells that were SARS-CoV-2-associated. Using the MIRA data, every spike-specific TCR was mapped to the spike region that the TCR reacted to and assigned to either a CD4 or a CD8 class. Log10-transformed breadth and depth values were compared by one-way ANOVA with Sidak's multiple comparisons tests. TCRdb obtained this table from immuneACCESS and retained in-frame rearrangements with V and J assigned. These tables miss some clones; where compared with another copy, unresolved V genes account for less than half of the shortfall, and the remainder is unexplained. V and J calls plus clone size are reproduced from that table; the DNA served to infer D and trimming. The sample contains tens of thousands of clones, roughly 90% of them found a single time. The top ten clonotypes cover roughly 4.8% of the sample.

The specimen comprised peripheral blood, sampled on day 0 of MenACWY control vaccination. This receptor was identified in an adult in good health. The chain employs TRBV9 and TRBJ2-5, with 10 bases in between that match TRBD2. The CDR3 protein is CASSVGLTIIAGGRETQYF. Read as DNA, the sequence is TGTGCCAGCAGCGTAGGTCTGACGATAATAGCGGGAGGTCGAGAGACCCAGTACTTC.